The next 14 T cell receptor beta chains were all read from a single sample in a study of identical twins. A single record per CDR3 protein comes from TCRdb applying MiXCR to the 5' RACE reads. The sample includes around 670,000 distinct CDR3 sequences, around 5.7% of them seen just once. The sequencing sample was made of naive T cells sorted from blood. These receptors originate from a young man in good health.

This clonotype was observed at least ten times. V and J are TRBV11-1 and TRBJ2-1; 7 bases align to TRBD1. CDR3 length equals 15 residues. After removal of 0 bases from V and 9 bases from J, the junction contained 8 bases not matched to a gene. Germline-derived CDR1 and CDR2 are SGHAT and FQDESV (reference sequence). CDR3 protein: CASSLARMTGPEQFF. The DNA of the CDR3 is TGTGCCAGCAGCTTAGCCCGAATGACAGGGCCTGAGCAGTTCTTC.

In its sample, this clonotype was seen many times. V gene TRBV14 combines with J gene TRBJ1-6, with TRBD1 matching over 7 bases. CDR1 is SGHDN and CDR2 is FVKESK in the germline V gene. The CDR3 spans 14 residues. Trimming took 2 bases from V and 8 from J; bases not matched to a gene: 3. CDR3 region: CASSQRQGYSPLHF. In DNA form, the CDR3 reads TGTGCCAGCAGCCAACGACAGGGTTATTCACCCCTCCACTTT. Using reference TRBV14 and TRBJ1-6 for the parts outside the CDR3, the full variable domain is EAGVTQFPSHSVIEKGQTVTLRCDPISGHDNLYWYRRVMGKEIKFLLHFVKESKQDESGMPNNRFLAERTGGTYSTLKVQPAELEDSGVYFCASSQRQGYSPLHFGNGTRLTVT.

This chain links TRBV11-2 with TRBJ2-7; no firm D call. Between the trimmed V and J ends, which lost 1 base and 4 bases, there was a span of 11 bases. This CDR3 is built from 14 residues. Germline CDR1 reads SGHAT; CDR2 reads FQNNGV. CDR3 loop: CASSLAVFGYEQYV. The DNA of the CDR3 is TGTGCCAGCAGCTTAGCAGTTTTTGGGTACGAGCAGTACGTC.

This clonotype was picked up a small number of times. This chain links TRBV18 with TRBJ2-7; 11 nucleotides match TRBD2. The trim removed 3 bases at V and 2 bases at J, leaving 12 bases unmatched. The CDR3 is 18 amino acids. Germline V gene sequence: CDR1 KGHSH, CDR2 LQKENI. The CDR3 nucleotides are TGTGCCAGCTCACCGTTAGCGGGAGGGCCAAAAGCAGCCTACGAGCAGTACTTC. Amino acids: CASSPLAGGPKAAYEQYF.

The CDR3 nucleotides are TGCAGTGCCGCTAGCTATGGACAGGGTCTCGGCAATGAGCAGTTCTTC. It encodes CSAASYGQGLGNEQFF. The chain couples TRBV20-1 to TRBJ2-1; 8 bases align to TRBD1. V shed 6 bases and J 6 bases; nucleotides not matched to a gene: 16. Germline V gives CDR1 DFQATT, CDR2 SNEGSKA (reference sequence). CDR3 size: 16 residues.

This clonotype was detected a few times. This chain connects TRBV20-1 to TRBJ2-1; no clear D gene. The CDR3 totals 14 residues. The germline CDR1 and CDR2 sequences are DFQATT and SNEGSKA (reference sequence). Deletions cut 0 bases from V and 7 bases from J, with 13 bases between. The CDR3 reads CSARDLLGWNEQFF. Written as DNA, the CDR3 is TGCAGTGCTAGAGATCTGCTAGGCTGGAATGAGCAGTTCTTC.

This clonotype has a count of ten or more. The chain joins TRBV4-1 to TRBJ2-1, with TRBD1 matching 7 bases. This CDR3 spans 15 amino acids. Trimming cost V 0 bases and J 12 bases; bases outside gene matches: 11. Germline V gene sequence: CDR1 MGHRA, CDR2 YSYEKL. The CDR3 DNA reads TGCGCCAGCAGCCAAGATCGAACATCCCGGGACAGGCAGTTCTTC. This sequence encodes CASSQDRTSRDRQFF.

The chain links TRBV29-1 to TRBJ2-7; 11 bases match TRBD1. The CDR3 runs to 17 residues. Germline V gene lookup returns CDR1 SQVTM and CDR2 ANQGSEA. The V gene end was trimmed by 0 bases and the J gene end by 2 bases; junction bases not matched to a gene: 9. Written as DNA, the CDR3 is TGCAGCGTTGAAGATTACGGTGGACAGGGGGCGGCCTACGAGCAGTACTTC. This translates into CSVEDYGGQGAAYEQYF.

This CDR3 is CASSPQAGGIEQYF. For the CDR3, the DNA is TGTGCCAGCAGCCCCCAAGCGGGAGGGATCGAGCAGTACTTC. This chain connects TRBV7-2 to TRBJ2-7; TRBD2 aligns across 10 bases. V dropped 5 bases and J dropped 6; count of bases not matched to a gene: 7. This CDR3 is 14 amino acids long. Germline lookup yields CDR1 SGHTA and CDR2 FQGNSA.

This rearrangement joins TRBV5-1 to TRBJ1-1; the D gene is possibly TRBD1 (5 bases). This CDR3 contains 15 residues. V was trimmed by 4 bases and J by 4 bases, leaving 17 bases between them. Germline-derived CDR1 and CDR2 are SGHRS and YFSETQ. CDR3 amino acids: CASSADDGGFTEAFF. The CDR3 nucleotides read TGCGCCAGCAGCGCAGACGACGGGGGTTTCACTGAAGCTTTCTTT.

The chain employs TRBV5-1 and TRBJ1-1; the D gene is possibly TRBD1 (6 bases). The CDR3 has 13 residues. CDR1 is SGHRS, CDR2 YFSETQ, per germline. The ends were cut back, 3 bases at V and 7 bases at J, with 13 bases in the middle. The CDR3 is CASSSGTRGEAFF. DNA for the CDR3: TGCGCCAGCAGCTCCGGGACACGGGGTGAAGCTTTCTTT.

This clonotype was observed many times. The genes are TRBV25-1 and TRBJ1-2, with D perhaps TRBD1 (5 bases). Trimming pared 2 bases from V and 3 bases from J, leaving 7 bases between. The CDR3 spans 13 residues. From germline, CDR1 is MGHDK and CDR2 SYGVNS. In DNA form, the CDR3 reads TGTGCCAGCAGTGAAGGGGGTTACTATGGCTACACCTTC. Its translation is CASSEGGYYGYTF.

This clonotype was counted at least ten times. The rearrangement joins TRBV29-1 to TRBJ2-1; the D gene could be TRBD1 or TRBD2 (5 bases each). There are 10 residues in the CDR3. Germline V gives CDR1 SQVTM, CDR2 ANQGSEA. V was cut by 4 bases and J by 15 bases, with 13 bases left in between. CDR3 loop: CSVGLGESFF. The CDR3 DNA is TGCAGCGTTGGGCTGGGGGAGTCGTTCTTC.

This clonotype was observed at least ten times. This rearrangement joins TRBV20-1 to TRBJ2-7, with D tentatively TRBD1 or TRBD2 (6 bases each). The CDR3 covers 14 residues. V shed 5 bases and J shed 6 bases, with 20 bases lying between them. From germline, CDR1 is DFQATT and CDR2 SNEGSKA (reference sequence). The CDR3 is CSARAGGHLGEQYF. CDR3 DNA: TGCAGTGCTCGGGCTGGGGGGCATCTTGGCGAGCAGTACTTC.